The clone carrying this TCR beta chain was counted once. Cells sorted as Tregs were CD4+, CD25+ and CD127-/low. The CDR3 covers 14 residues. Trimming removed 6 bases from V and 4 bases from J; junction bases left unmatched: 7. Amplification of TRBV12-4/TRBJ1-2 clonotypes used adaptor-ligated barcode primers. MiXCR, run by TCRdb on the multiplex PCR reads, gives a single entry per CDR3 protein. Of more than 950 distinct CDR3 sequences in the sample, roughly 25% were seen once. The specimen was tumor-infiltrating Tregs sorted from the breast tumor. The J gene is TRBJ1-2, the V gene TRBV12-3 or TRBV12-4, with 8 bases identical to TRBD1. The receptor was derived from a female donor with breast cancer. CDR3 sequence: CASRPGTGGYGYTF. The CDR3 coding sequence is TGTGCCAGCAGACCAGGGACAGGTGGCTATGGCTACACCTTC.